This TCR beta chain emerged from a study of shared clonotypes between healthy human individuals. Background on the study: Three CD4 naive, three CD4 memory, two CD8 naive and one CD8 memory plate were used per donor. Study-wide points: Rarefaction showed sorted-subset sequencing was incomplete despite large depth. The generation probabilities recorded for non-shared clonotypes fell below those of clonotypes shared by all four donors.

The assay was immunoSEQ multiplex PCR, and TCRdb's table has in-frame clones only and misses some. This table holds 2 million to 2.5 million clones, around 90% found once. Of note for this clone: Its antigen is unknown.

Participating donors were healthy, HIV-negative adults free of recent acute infections or vaccinations. The clonotype was recovered from a man aged 18 to 35 in good health. Some clones in this sample may be carry-over from other donors' samples. Sequencing was performed on naive CD4+ T cells from PBMCs. Described subset: CD45RA+ positively selected.

The CDR3 protein is CASSVGLGRDTGELFF. The CDR3 DNA sequence: TGTGCCAGCAGCGTAGGTCTTGGGAGGGACACCGGGGAGCTGTTTTTT. V gene TRBV9 combines with J gene TRBJ2-2; the match to TRBD2 covers 7 bases. Germline V gene data show CDR1 as SGDLS and CDR2 as YYNGEE. CDR3 length equals 16 residues. V gave up 0 bases and J gave up 3 bases; unmatched junction bases: 5.